Listed below are T cell receptor beta chains from one sample, sequenced in a study of T cell responses to AZD1222 COVID-19 vaccine. The method was immunoSEQ multiplex PCR; TCRdb's version includes in-frame clones alone and lacks a portion of them. The data show 100,000 to 150,000 clones, with roughly 91% seen just once and about 4.3% held by the top ten. Material: peripheral blood, obtained on day 0 of MenACWY control vaccination. These receptors originate from an adult in good health. Both conserved end residues are part of each CDR3. The D gene is left open where the match is weak. Clone size is not always given. Where it is, it says once, few, many or a class for expanded clones.

clone size: few
V gene: TRBV30
J gene: TRBJ2-2
D gene: NA
CDR3 DNA: TGTGCCTGGAGTGTACTGGACAGGAACACCGGGGAGCTGTTTTTT
CDR3 protein: CAWSVLDRNTGELFF

clone size: NA
V gene: TRBV6-4
J gene: TRBJ2-1
D gene: NA
CDR3 DNA: TGTGCCAGCAGTGAGTTATACGGGGGCGAGGGGGAGCAGTTCTTC
CDR3 protein: CASSELYGGEGEQFF

clone size: NA
V gene: TRBV5-1
J gene: TRBJ1-1
D gene: NA
CDR3 DNA: TGCGCCAGCAGCTTGTCCCCCCATGGGATCAACACTGAAGCTTTCTTT
CDR3 protein: CASSLSPHGINTEAFF

clone size: NA
V gene: TRBV24-1
J gene: TRBJ2-1
D gene: TRBD1
CDR3 DNA: TGTGCCACCAGTGGTAGGGGGCTCTACAATGAGCAGTTCTTC
CDR3 protein: CATSGRGLYNEQFF

clone size: NA
V gene: TRBV19
J gene: TRBJ2-1
D gene: NA
CDR3 DNA: TGTGCCAGTAGTGGACCCGGGAGCCTCGCAATGGGTGAGCAGTTCTTC
CDR3 protein: CASSGPGSLAMGEQFF

clone size: NA
V gene: TRBV11-2
J gene: TRBJ2-7
D gene: NA
CDR3 DNA: TGTGCCAGCAGCTCCGGGGGATCCTACGAGCAGTACTTC
CDR3 protein: CASSSGGSYEQYF

clone size: NA
V gene: TRBV5-5
J gene: TRBJ2-4
D gene: NA
CDR3 DNA: TGTGCCAGCAGCCGGGATAGGGCCATAATCCTAGCCAAAAACATTCAGTACTTC
CDR3 protein: CASSRDRAIILAKNIQYF

clone size: few
V gene: TRBV6-2/TRBV6-3
J gene: TRBJ2-1
D gene: NA
CDR3 DNA: TGTGCCAGCAGTTACCTTGCCGAGGGCAATGAGCAGTTCTTC
CDR3 protein: CASSYLAEGNEQFF

clone size: once
V gene: TRBV6-2/TRBV6-3
J gene: TRBJ2-3
D gene: TRBD2
CDR3 DNA: TGTGCCAGCAGTTACACTAGCGAGAGGATCACAGATACGCAGTATTTT
CDR3 protein: CASSYTSERITDTQYF

clone size: NA
V gene: TRBV3-1/TRBV3-2
J gene: TRBJ1-5
D gene: TRBD1
CDR3 DNA: TGTGCCAGCAGACTACTTAGACAGGGCCATCAGCCCCAGCATTTT
CDR3 protein: CASRLLRQGHQPQHF

clone size: NA
V gene: TRBV24-1
J gene: TRBJ2-2
D gene: TRBD1
CDR3 DNA: TGTGCCACCAGTGATCCCCGACAGGGGGGAGACACCGGGGAGCTGTTTTTT
CDR3 protein: CATSDPRQGGDTGELFF

clone size: NA
V gene: TRBV27
J gene: TRBJ2-5
D gene: TRBD2
CDR3 DNA: TGTGCCAGCAGTTTCGGCCTAGCGGGCTCCCAAGAGACCCAGTACTTC
CDR3 protein: CASSFGLAGSQETQYF

clone size: NA
V gene: TRBV7-3
J gene: TRBJ2-1
D gene: NA
CDR3 DNA: TGTGCCAGCAGCTTAAAGGGGGGTGAGCAGTTCTTC
CDR3 protein: CASSLKGGEQFF

clone size: NA
V gene: TRBV19
J gene: TRBJ1-1
D gene: TRBD1
CDR3 DNA: TGTGCCAGTAGTCTGGGACAGGGTCAAGTAGACACTGAAGCTTTCTTT
CDR3 protein: CASSLGQGQVDTEAFF

clone size: NA
V gene: TRBV7-9
J gene: TRBJ2-4
D gene: NA
CDR3 DNA: TGTGCCAGCAGCTTTTATCTTACGAGGGACATTCAGTACTTC
CDR3 protein: CASSFYLTRDIQYF

clone size: NA
V gene: TRBV7-8
J gene: TRBJ1-6
D gene: NA
CDR3 DNA: TGTGCCAGCAGGGGGGAAAGCTCACCCCTCCACTTT
CDR3 protein: CASRGESSPLHF

clone size: NA
V gene: TRBV6-5
J gene: TRBJ1-2
D gene: NA
CDR3 DNA: TGTGCCATCCCAGGCTCTCCGACAGTTGGGGGCTACACCTTC
CDR3 protein: CAIPGSPTVGGYTF

clone size: NA
V gene: TRBV5-1
J gene: TRBJ1-1
D gene: TRBD1
CDR3 DNA: TGCGCCAGCAGCTTAGGAACAGGGGGTTGGAACACTGAAGCTTTCTTT
CDR3 protein: CASSLGTGGWNTEAFF

clone size: NA
V gene: TRBV14
J gene: TRBJ2-7
D gene: NA
CDR3 DNA: TGTGCCAGCAGCCAACATGAGCTGTTCCACGAGCAGTACTTC
CDR3 protein: CASSQHELFHEQYF

clone size: NA
V gene: TRBV7-8
J gene: TRBJ2-2
D gene: TRBD1
CDR3 DNA: TGTGCCAGCAGCCGACAGGGGGAGGGCGGGGAGCTGTTTTTT
CDR3 protein: CASSRQGEGGELFF